What follows describes a single T cell receptor (beta chain). CDR1 and CDR2 (germline): LNHDA, SQIVND (reference sequence). The V end was cut by 3 bases, the J end by 11 bases, with 13 bases between. This CDR3 comprises 13 residues. This record comes from a study of shared clonotypes between healthy human individuals. Study background: A few men and a couple of women, aged 18 to 49, were donors.

The naive CD8 fraction comprised CD45RO-negative cells positively selected for CCR7 and excluded terminally differentiated effector memory CD45RA+ cells. Sequencing was performed with immunoSEQ multiplex PCR; in TCRdb, only in-frame clones are kept and a portion is missing. The sample has fewer than 1 million clones; about 96% are singletons. This chain uses TRBV19 with TRBJ1-4; no clear D. Sequenced: naive CD8+ T cells sorted from blood. This clonotype originated in a man in his thirties or forties in good health. CDR3 in amino acids: CASSISSSGKLFF. The CDR3 bases are TGTGCCAGTAGTATTAGTTCTTCGGGGAAACTGTTTTTT.